This TCR beta chain was found in a study of CD8 T cells in ankylosing spondylitis (dated by TCRdb to 2016 to 2017). Notes on the research overall: T cell receptor beta repertoires were profiled in healthy donors and ankylosing spondylitis patients so that disease-linked TCR variants could be found. The whole study cohort included 90 to 120 healthy donors and 20 to 25 ankylosing spondylitis patients. Samples of peripheral blood were taken, and for ankylosing spondylitis patients, synovial fluid was collected as well.

This clonotype was picked up many times. Its recognized antigen is unknown. Within one base of it there is no much larger clone, and no base qualities were kept. Study-level results and caveats: A CD8+ phenotype was shown by the disease-linked clones, which were found at relatively low frequencies in peripheral blood. A TCR beta motif made up of several highly homologous amino acid variants appeared to be characteristic of blood from ankylosing spondylitis patients. Some of the motif variants had been reported before in the synovial fluid and blood of reactive arthritis patients, a finding that suggests common disease-initiation mechanisms. The disease-linked clones were reported as significantly enriched in matched synovial fluid samples from ankylosing spondylitis patients.

Sequencing was performed on an Illumina HiSeq 2500. TCR beta libraries were prepared by quantitative 5'-RACE with molecular barcodes. Per the authors' processing: A new computational method, built on a probabilistic model of VDJ rearrangement, was used to identify disease-linked TCR variants. TCRdb cleaned the public reads at Q25 with fastp, built clones with MiXCR and kept in-frame beta chains. Identical CDR3 protein sequences are pooled into one entry, listed with their most common genes and DNA. TCRdb, not the authors, supplied the V and J calls. Counted in this sample were 200,000 to 300,000 distinct CDR3 sequences; 8% to 9.5% of them appeared once. Of the sample, 6.8% falls within the top ten clones. The CDR3 measures 15 amino acids from cysteine to phenylalanine. Kept here is only the CDR3 DNA, which spans 45 bases and is read in frame from base 1. As encoded in the germline V gene, CDR1 is SGHRS while CDR2 is YFSETQ. Trimming at the junction amounts to 0 bases on V and 2 bases on J, and the germline ends lie 12 bases apart.

Sequenced input: blood, either unsorted or a sorted T cell fraction (not recorded which). The chain was built from TRBV5-1 and TRBJ2-7; the D gene may be TRBD1 or TRBD2, since each aligns over 6 bases. This receptor was obtained from a male donor with ankylosing spondylitis or in good health (not recorded which). This receptor has the CDR3 CASSLGSGGTYEQYF. The nucleotide sequence reads TGCGCCAGCAGCTTGGGGTCCGGGGGCACCTACGAGCAGTACTTC.